Below, 32 T cell receptor beta chains from the same sample are listed, as sequenced in a study of spatial heterogeneity in lung cancer. Specified time point: blood at routine non-recurrence follow-up after resection. A single record per CDR3 protein comes from TCRdb applying MiXCR to the 5' RACE reads. The data hold roughly 70,000 distinct CDR3 sequences, with nearly 9% observed a single time. This material consisted of PBMCs, taken at follow-up. Receptors originate from a female donor with early-stage non-small cell lung cancer.

This clonotype was seen many times. CDR3 sequence reads: CASSKPGHNYGYTF. CDR3 bases: TGTGCCAGTAGTAAGCCGGGACATAACTATGGCTACACCTTC. This chain uses TRBV19 with TRBJ1-2, with D tentatively TRBD1 (6 bases). V lost 4 bases, J lost 1 base, and 10 bases lay in between. Germline V lookup: CDR1 LNHDA, CDR2 SQIVND (reference sequence). CDR3 length: 14 residues.

The chain employs TRBV29-1 and TRBJ1-3; the D is unclear. Trimming cost V 7 bases and J 0 bases, with 10 bases left between them. The CDR3 loop spans 13 amino acids. Germline CDR1 and CDR2: SQVTM and ANQGSEA. This CDR3 reads CSAAQSSGNTIYF. CDR3 DNA: TGCAGCGCCGCGCAAAGCTCTGGAAACACCATATATTTT.

This clonotype was detected many times. The chain is built from TRBV5-4 and TRBJ1-1; no firm D call. V gave up 2 bases and J gave up 6 bases, with 8 bases separating them. In germline, CDR1 is SGHNT, CDR2 YYREEE (reference sequence). CDR3 length: 12 residues. CDR3 nucleotides: TGTGCCAGCAGCTTCTTTAAGTCTGAAGCTTTCTTT. Its translation is CASSFFKSEAFF.

This clonotype occurred many times. J is TRBJ2-2 and V is TRBV14; D might be TRBD2 (5 bases). Germline assignment: CDR1 SGHDN and CDR2 FVKESK. V was pared by 3 bases and J by 6 bases, with 8 bases between. The CDR3 extends over 13 amino acids. The CDR3 DNA is TGTGCCAGCAGCCACTCGAGGGCCGGGGAGCTGTTTTTT. It codes for CASSHSRAGELFF.

This clonotype was observed at least ten times. The V gene is TRBV18, the J gene TRBJ2-1; D possibly uses TRBD1 or TRBD2 (5 bases each). The CDR3 is 15 residues long. In germline, CDR1 is KGHSH, CDR2 LQKENI. V gave up 5 bases and J gave up 6 bases, with 17 bases separating them. The CDR3 DNA reads TGTGCCAGCTCAGAATATTCCGAGGGGCCCAATGAGCAGTTCTTC. Its translation is CASSEYSEGPNEQFF.

This chain connects TRBV6-1 to TRBJ2-3; 10 bases are shared with TRBD1. Germline CDR1 MNHNS, CDR2 SASEGT. The V and J ends lost 5 bases and 2 bases, in that order; junction bases with no gene match: 4. The CDR3 totals 15 residues. The CDR3 is CASSSGQGTTDTQYF. The CDR3 bases are TGTGCCAGCAGTTCGGGACAGGGGACCACAGATACGCAGTATTTT.

This clonotype was counted many times. The chain links TRBV10-3 to TRBJ1-1, with D unresolved. The CDR3 has 15 residues. Germline CDR1 reads ENHRY; CDR2 reads SYGVKD. V was clipped by 7 bases and J by 4 bases, with 19 bases between them. The CDR3 bases are TGTGCCATCATCAGGACCGAGCAGGCGGCCACTGAAGCTTTCTTT. Protein product: CAIIRTEQAATEAFF.

Concerning this clonotype: Just one base apart from a much larger clone, this may be a read error. This chain connects TRBV5-4 to TRBJ1-1, with 8 bases matching TRBD1. V trimming: 3 bases; J trimming: 4 bases; junction bases outside the gene matches: 5. The CDR3 contains 14 residues. Germline V gene lookup returns CDR1 SGHNT and CDR2 YYREEE (reference sequence). Here the CDR3 reads CASSYDRGFTEAFF. The CDR3 nucleotides read TGTGCCAGCAGCTACGACAGGGGCTTCACTGAAGCTTTCTTT.

The CDR3 region has the DNA TGTGCCATCAGTGAGTCGGATAGCGGAGGCACAGATACGCAGTATTTT. Translated, it gives CAISESDSGGTDTQYF. This rearrangement joins TRBV10-3 to TRBJ2-3; TRBD2 is a possible D gene (6 bases). V was cut by 0 bases and J by 1 base, with 11 bases left in between. The CDR3 sequence is 16 residues long. Germline assignment: CDR1 ENHRY and CDR2 SYGVKD.

There are a few counts of this clonotype. V is TRBV29-1 and J is TRBJ2-7; the D gene is possibly TRBD2 (6 bases). The CDR3 is made up of 14 amino acids. Trimming removed 6 bases from V and 2 bases from J, with 17 bases in between. Germline-derived CDR1 and CDR2 are SQVTM and ANQGSEA. The CDR3: CSVTWGRPPYEQYF. The CDR3 DNA reads TGCAGCGTCACTTGGGGGAGGCCTCCCTACGAGCAGTACTTC.

This clonotype occurred many times. The chain links TRBV27 to TRBJ2-7, with 14 bases lining up with TRBD2. The CDR3 is 16 residues long. Trimming took 6 bases from V and 3 from J; bases not matched to a gene: 7. Germline assignment: CDR1 MNHEY and CDR2 SMNVEV (reference sequence). CDR3 sequence: CASSPTSGRAGYEQYF. CDR3 sequence (DNA): TGTGCCAGCAGCCCGACTAGCGGGAGGGCCGGCTACGAGCAGTACTTC.

This clonotype was found a few times. The chain links TRBV7-8 to TRBJ2-7; unclear D gene. V lost 1 base and J 4 bases, leaving 8 bases between the germline ends. CDR3 length: 13 residues. Germline CDR1 is SGHVS and CDR2 is FQNEAQ. The CDR3 is CASSLVEVYEQYF. Written as DNA, the CDR3 is TGTGCCAGCAGCTTAGTTGAAGTTTACGAGCAGTACTTC.

This clonotype showed up many times. The rearrangement uses TRBV7-3 and TRBJ1-1; TRBD1 matches at 8 bases. J gave up 1 base and V 8 bases, and 3 bases lay outside the gene matches. Germline CDR1 is SGHTA and CDR2 is FQGTGA. The CDR3 contains 13 residues. As DNA, the CDR3 is TGTGCCAGCGGACAGGGTTCGAACACTGAAGCTTTCTTT. Translated: CASGQGSNTEAFF.

This clonotype was detected a few times. This chain joins TRBV5-1 and TRBJ2-1; 13 bases map to TRBD2. Germline V CDR1 and CDR2: SGHRS, YFSETQ. CDR3 length equals 13 residues. J gave up 13 bases and V 4 bases, and 5 bases lay outside the gene matches. This chain's CDR3 is CASSPGTSGIQFF. CDR3 nucleotides: TGCGCCAGCAGCCCCGGGACTAGCGGGATTCAGTTCTTC.

This clonotype was seen a handful of times. This rearrangement joins TRBV12-3 or TRBV12-4 to TRBJ2-7; D gene uncertain. The CDR3 extends over 12 amino acids. The V end lost 3 bases, the J end lost 0 bases, and 3 bases lay between the germline ends. CDR3 bases: TGTGCCAGCAGTTTGTTCTCCTACGAGCAGTACTTC. As protein: CASSLFSYEQYF.

This clonotype was recorded many times. This rearrangement joins TRBV15 to TRBJ2-3, with 7 bases that match TRBD2. The germline V gene encodes CDR1 LNHNV and CDR2 YYDKDF (reference sequence). This CDR3 contains 15 residues. V was pared by 8 bases and J by 6 bases, with 14 bases of the junction left unmatched. Here the CDR3 reads CATRFGGGSLDTQYF. The CDR3 region has the DNA TGTGCCACCCGCTTCGGCGGGGGTAGCTTGGATACGCAGTATTTT.

As for this clonotype: This may stem from a read error, because a much larger clone lies one nucleotide away. The V gene is TRBV24-1, the J gene TRBJ2-1, with 8 bases lining up with TRBD2. In germline, CDR1 is KGHDR, CDR2 SFDVKD. The CDR3 is 15 residues long. Losses at the gene ends were 3 bases for V and 6 bases for J; bases not matched to a gene: 6. CDR3 protein: CATSDAASGFNEQFF. In DNA, the CDR3 is TGTGCCACCAGTGATGCAGCTAGCGGGTTCAATGAGCAGTTCTTC.

This rearrangement joins TRBV10-1 to TRBJ2-1; TRBD2 agrees at 7 bases. Germline CDR1 is WNHNN and CDR2 is SYGVQD (reference sequence). The CDR3 totals 16 residues. V lost 6 bases and J lost 8; bases outside the gene matches: 16. CDR3 protein: CASSPRTSDPSDEQFF. CDR3 DNA: TGCGCCAGCAGCCCTCGCACTAGCGACCCCTCAGATGAGCAGTTCTTC.

This clonotype has a count of ten or more. Its ends do not fully match the called genes, so a read error is possible. The CDR3 loop is CASSLAGTRGSDTQYF. The CDR3 DNA follows: TGTGCCAGCAGCCTAGCCGGGACTAGAGGTTCGGATACGCAGTATTTT. V is TRBV7-2 and J is TRBJ2-3, with 8 bases that match TRBD2. This CDR3 contains 16 residues. CDR1 and CDR2 from the germline V gene are SGHTA and FQGNSA.

This clonotype was counted only a few times. V usage is TRBV5-1 and J usage is TRBJ2-4, with D maybe TRBD1 (5 bases). In germline, CDR1 is SGHRS, CDR2 YFSETQ. The V end lost 0 bases, the J end lost 5 bases, and 9 bases lay between the germline ends. The CDR3 is 14 residues long. In DNA, the CDR3 is TGCGCCAGCAGCTTGGCAGGGTATGAAAACATTCAGTACTTC. It is translated as CASSLAGYENIQYF.

This clonotype has at least ten counts. V is TRBV5-1 and J is TRBJ2-1; D perhaps matches TRBD2 (5 bases). The CDR3 runs 11 residues. Germline loops: CDR1 SGHRS, CDR2 YFSETQ. Trimming left V 2 bases short and J 10 bases short, with 7 bases between. DNA for the CDR3: TGCGCCAGCAGCTTACTAGAGGAGCAGTTCTTC. Translating gives CASSLLEEQFF.

This clonotype was recorded many times. The J gene is TRBJ1-1, the V gene TRBV10-3, with D unresolved. V was clipped by 5 bases and J by 1 base, with 11 bases between them. The length of the CDR3 is 14 residues. Per germline, CDR1 ENHRY and CDR2 SYGVKD. The CDR3 region has the DNA TGTGCCATCAGTCTCACTATGGCGAACACTGAAGCTTTCTTT. This sequence encodes CAISLTMANTEAFF.

In this sample, this clonotype turned up many times. This chain uses TRBV28 with TRBJ2-7, with 7 bases fitting TRBD1. The CDR3 is made up of 13 amino acids. V was clipped by 5 bases and J by 1 base; unmatched bases: 2. Germline-derived CDR1 and CDR2 are MDHEN and SYDVKM. DNA for the CDR3: TGTGCCAGCAGTCCGGGACAGTCCTACGAGCAGTACTTC. Encoded protein: CASSPGQSYEQYF.

This sequence joins TRBV27 and TRBJ2-2, with 10 bases fitting TRBD2. In germline, CDR1 is MNHEY, CDR2 SMNVEV (reference sequence). The CDR3 extends over 19 amino acids. Losses at the gene ends were 4 bases for V and 4 bases for J; bases not matched to a gene: 15. CDR3 loop: CASSYYMGEREGLTGELFF. The CDR3 region has the DNA TGTGCCAGCAGTTACTATATGGGAGAGCGGGAGGGCCTCACCGGGGAGCTGTTTTTT.

This clonotype has just a few counts. The chain recombines TRBV20-1 with TRBJ2-1; D perhaps matches TRBD2 (5 bases). The CDR3 has 13 amino acids. The V end was cut by 3 bases, the J end by 2 bases, with 8 bases between. Germline CDR1 reads DFQATT; CDR2 reads SNEGSKA (reference sequence). DNA of the CDR3: TGCAGTGCTAGCGGGATAACCTACAATGAGCAGTTCTTC. It codes for CSASGITYNEQFF.

This chain connects TRBV6-5 to TRBJ2-3; D remains unclear. V was trimmed by 5 bases and J by 2 bases, leaving 8 bases between them. In germline, CDR1 is MNHEY, CDR2 SVGAGI. CDR3 length: 13 residues. The CDR3 spells CASSRVLTDTQYF. The CDR3 DNA follows: TGTGCCAGCAGTAGGGTCCTCACAGATACGCAGTATTTT.

Ten or more counts support this clonotype. V gene TRBV9 combines with J gene TRBJ2-3; 10 bases align to TRBD2. CDR1 and CDR2 from the germline V gene are SGDLS and YYNGEE. CDR3 length equals 16 residues. The V gene end was trimmed by 0 bases and the J gene end by 4 bases; junction bases not matched to a gene: 5. The CDR3 is CASSVAQREGADTQYF. Here the CDR3 DNA reads TGTGCCAGCAGCGTAGCCCAGCGGGAGGGGGCAGATACGCAGTATTTT.

The CDR3 is CSATGTSLTGEQYF. CDR3 DNA sequence: TGCAGTGCGACCGGGACTAGCTTAACAGGCGAGCAGTACTTC. The rearrangement uses TRBV20-1 and TRBJ2-7; 9 bases map to TRBD2. With V trimmed by 6 bases and J by 6 bases, 12 bases remained unmatched. CDR3 length equals 14 residues. Germline V gene sequence: CDR1 DFQATT, CDR2 SNEGSKA (reference sequence).

The chain couples TRBV7-6 to TRBJ2-7, with a possible D match to TRBD2 (6 bases). Germline CDR1 reads SGHVS; CDR2 reads FNYEAQ. CDR3 length: 13 residues. Trimming shortened V by 5 bases and J by 6 bases, and 14 bases separated the two germline ends. The chain's CDR3 is CASSGTAGGEQYF. DNA for the CDR3: TGTGCCAGCAGCGGGACCGCCGGGGGCGAGCAGTACTTC.

In this sample, this clonotype turned up many times. V usage is TRBV7-6 and J usage is TRBJ2-5; no reliable D call. In germline, CDR1 is SGHVS, CDR2 FNYEAQ. Trimming shortened V by 3 bases and J by 2 bases, and 7 bases separated the two germline ends. This CDR3 contains 13 residues. CDR3 residues: CASSFSRQETQYF. The CDR3 region has the DNA TGTGCCAGCAGCTTCTCTAGACAAGAGACCCAGTACTTC.

This clonotype was seen a few times. The chain carries TRBV6-1 and TRBJ1-4; D is possibly TRBD1 (6 bases). Germline-derived CDR1 and CDR2 are MNHNS and SASEGT. V lost 10 bases and J 8 bases, leaving 20 bases between the germline ends. There are 14 residues in the CDR3. DNA of the CDR3: TGTGCCACCCGGATAACCCTCACAGGGGAAAAACTGTTTTTT. Translating gives CATRITLTGEKLFF.

This clonotype was seen many times. The rearrangement joins TRBV7-8 to TRBJ2-7, with 13 bases lining up with TRBD2. CDR1 is SGHVS and CDR2 is FQNEAQ in the germline V gene. V lost 5 bases to trimming and J lost 1 base; unmatched junction nucleotides: 5. CDR3 length: 16 residues. The CDR3: CASSPAGLAGSYEQYF. The CDR3 coding sequence is TGTGCCAGCAGCCCTGCGGGACTAGCGGGATCCTACGAGCAGTACTTC.